Presented here are 24 T cell receptor beta chains from one specimen sequenced in a study of shared clonotypes between healthy human individuals. Only in-frame clones appear in the TCRdb table, and some are missing; sequencing was by immunoSEQ multiplex PCR. The repertoire has 110,000 or so clones, under 70% of them found once; the top ten carry around 25%. Material for sequencing was memory CD8+ T cells sorted from blood. Subset: CD45RO+ cells pooled with CCR7-negative TemRA cells. These TCRs come from a woman in her thirties in good health.

This clone was picked up many times. The chain links TRBV21-1 to TRBJ1-2; TRBD1, the table's D call, was not compared with the DNA. TRBV21-1 is a pseudogene locus. The CDR3 totals 13 residues. The CDR3 region has the DNA TGTGCCAGCAATAAAGACAGGGGCTATGGCTACACCTTC. As protein: CASNKDRGYGYTF.

The count of this clone is one. The chain joins TRBV7-9 to TRBJ2-7; D may be TRBD2 (6 bases). The V gene lost 5 bases and the J gene lost 5 bases, with 13 bases spanning the gap. The length of the CDR3 is 13 residues. CDR1 is SEHNR, CDR2 FQNEAQ, per germline (reference sequence). The CDR3, as DNA: TGTGCCAGCAGCCCGCGGGGACCTGACGAGCAGTACTTC. It encodes CASSPRGPDEQYF.

Comments on this clone: Within the sample, other DNA sequences also encode this same CDR3. The J gene is TRBJ2-4, the V gene TRBV27; D gene unclear. CDR3 length equals 15 residues. Germline CDR1 and CDR2: MNHEY and SMNVEV (reference sequence). Deletions cut 3 bases from V and 0 bases from J, with 9 bases between. The chain's CDR3 is CASSLPGLAKNIQYF. Here the CDR3 DNA reads TGTGCCAGCAGTTTGCCCGGTTTAGCCAAAAACATTCAGTACTTC.

V gene TRBV7-9 combines with J gene TRBJ2-1; D might be TRBD2 (6 bases). V was trimmed by 4 bases and J by 2 bases, leaving 15 bases between them. CDR1 and CDR2 from the germline V gene are SEHNR and FQNEAQ (reference sequence). The CDR3 contains 16 residues. The CDR3 DNA sequence: TGTGCCAGCAGCTCAATAGCGGTACATACCTACAATGAGCAGTTCTTC. Translation gives CASSSIAVHTYNEQFF.

V usage is TRBV6-6 and J usage is TRBJ2-7, with 8 bases aligning to TRBD2. The CDR3 is 14 amino acids. V dropped 2 bases and J dropped 2; count of bases not matched to a gene: 2. CDR1 and CDR2 (germline): MNHNY, SVGAGI (reference sequence). The chain's CDR3 is CASSYTSGAYEQYF. CDR3 coding DNA: TGTGCCAGCAGTTACACTAGCGGTGCCTACGAGCAGTACTTC.

The chain links TRBV7-8 to TRBJ1-2, with no clear D. Trimming removed 5 bases from V and 5 bases from J, with 21 bases in between. The CDR3 has 16 residues. Germline V CDR1 and CDR2: SGHVS, FQNEAQ. CDR3 DNA: TGTGCCAGCAGCCGCGTCCGGCTGCCACCCGGATATGGCTACACCTTC. As protein: CASSRVRLPPGYGYTF. Full variable domain (remainder filled in from reference TRBV7-8 and TRBJ1-2): GAGVSQSPRYKVAKRGQDVALRCDPISGHVSLFWYQQALGQGPEFLTYFQNEAQLDKSGLPSDRFFAERPEGSVSTLKIQRTQQEDSAVYLCASSRVRLPPGYGYTFGSGTRLTVV.

The rearrangement joins TRBV30 to TRBJ2-1; maybe TRBD2 (6 bases). The CDR3 spans 15 residues. The germline gives CDR1 GTSNPN, CDR2 SVGIG (reference sequence). Between the trimmed V and J ends, which lost 0 bases and 2 bases, there was a span of 11 bases. As DNA, the CDR3 is TGTGCCTGGAGTGTGTCGGGAGAAACCTACAATGAGCAGTTCTTC. This codes for CAWSVSGETYNEQFF. The complete variable domain, with remaining parts taken from reference TRBV30 and TRBJ2-1, reads SQTIHQWPATLVQPVGSPLSLECTVEGTSNPNLYWYRQAAGRGLQLLFYSVGIGQISSEVPQNLSASRPQDRQFILSSKKLLLSDSGFYLCAWSVSGETYNEQFFGPGTRLTVL.

V usage is TRBV4-1 and J usage is TRBJ2-7; 10 nucleotides line up with TRBD2. CDR1 and CDR2 (germline): MGHRA, YSYEKL. Germline trimming cut 0 bases from V and 7 bases from J; bases unmatched to any gene: 9. The CDR3 totals 16 residues. The CDR3 loop is CASSQDWASGSGEQYF. The CDR3, as DNA: TGCGCCAGCAGCCAAGATTGGGCTAGCGGGAGCGGTGAGCAGTACTTC.

V usage is TRBV28 and J usage is TRBJ2-1; no reliable D call. Germline lookup yields CDR1 MDHEN and CDR2 SYDVKM. The CDR3 extends over 14 amino acids. Trimming stripped 5 bases from V and 0 bases from J, with 8 bases between. The CDR3 sequence is CASSPPSSYNEQFF. In nucleotides, the CDR3 is TGTGCCAGCAGTCCTCCGAGCTCCTACAATGAGCAGTTCTTC.

This rearrangement joins TRBV19 to TRBJ1-5; TRBD1 is a possible D gene (5 bases). Germline V gives CDR1 LNHDA, CDR2 SQIVND (reference sequence). The germline V and J ends were trimmed by 7 bases and 6 bases, with 13 bases remaining between them. This CDR3 contains 13 residues. The CDR3 protein is CASTSTVGQPQHF. CDR3 nucleotide sequence: TGTGCCAGTACCTCGACAGTAGGTCAGCCCCAGCATTTT.

V is TRBV6-1 and J is TRBJ1-2, with a tentative D call TRBD1 (5 bases). The CDR3 runs to 15 residues. The V gene's germline CDR1 is MNHNS and CDR2 SASEGT. CDR3 sequence (DNA): TGTACCGGGGCGATGGGACGAGGGAGGGGTTACGGCTACACCTTC. Protein product: CTGAMGRGRGYGYTF.

As regards this clone: With a much larger clone just one base away, this may be a read error. Other DNA sequences from this sample encode an identical CDR3 as well. This chain connects TRBV19 to TRBJ2-3; a weak D match, TRBD1 (6 bases). Germline loops: CDR1 LNHDA, CDR2 SQIVND (reference sequence). Trimming removed 5 bases from V and 2 bases from J, with 23 bases in between. The CDR3 has 18 residues. The CDR3, as DNA: TGTGCCAGTAGTCCAACCTCCCCCTCACAGGGTTTCACAGATACGCAGTATTTT. It yields the protein CASSPTSPSQGFTDTQYF.

This clone turned up a few times. V gene TRBV11-2 combines with J gene TRBJ2-7, with 13 bases fitting TRBD2. Trimming at V came to 5 bases and at J to 2 bases, leaving 9 bases not matched to a gene. Germline loops: CDR1 SGHAT, CDR2 FQNNGV. CDR3 size: 17 residues. The CDR3 bases are TGTGCCAGCAGCCCATTGACTAGCGGGAGGCGAGCCTACGAGCAGTACTTC. Its translation: CASSPLTSGRRAYEQYF.

V usage is TRBV4-2 and J usage is TRBJ2-2; tentatively, D is TRBD2 (5 bases). The CDR3 is made up of 14 amino acids. Germline CDR1 and CDR2: LGHNA and YNFKEQ. V was trimmed by 3 bases and J by 2 bases, leaving 7 bases between them. For the CDR3, the DNA is TGTGCCAGCAGCCAGGACTTCAACACCGGGGAGCTGTTTTTT. Its translation is CASSQDFNTGELFF.

This clone has at least ten counts. V usage is TRBV28 and J usage is TRBJ2-7, with D perhaps being TRBD1 or TRBD2 (6 bases each). The ends were cut back, 7 bases at V and 2 bases at J, with 18 bases in the middle. The germline CDR1 and CDR2 sequences are MDHEN and SYDVKM. This CDR3 is 15 amino acids long. CDR3 bases: TGTGCCAGCAAGACCGTGCGGAGGGGGGCCTACGAGCAGTACTTC. Translated, it gives CASKTVRRGAYEQYF.

The V gene is TRBV6-1, the J gene TRBJ2-5; TRBD1 aligns across 8 bases. Germline values: CDR1 MNHNS, CDR2 SASEGT. This CDR3 has 15 amino acids. The ends lost 3 bases at V and 5 bases at J; junction bases unmatched: 8. The CDR3 sequence: CASSEWQGATETQYF. The CDR3 coding sequence is TGTGCCAGCAGTGAGTGGCAGGGGGCCACGGAGACCCAGTACTTC.

The chain links TRBV27 to TRBJ2-3; D is unclear. CDR3 length equals 13 residues. The germline CDR1 and CDR2 sequences are MNHEY and SMNVEV (reference sequence). Trimming took off 6 bases at V and 5 bases at J, with 12 bases between the two ends. This CDR3 reads CASSLGGLDTQYF. The CDR3 DNA sequence: TGTGCCAGCAGCCTCGGTGGGTTAGATACGCAGTATTTT.

This clone was picked up a small number of times. The CDR3 coding sequence is TGTGCCAGTAGTATATGGCAGGGAGGTGAATCGGATGGCTACACCTTC. It encodes CASSIWQGGESDGYTF. This rearrangement joins TRBV19 to TRBJ1-2, with D tentatively TRBD1 (5 bases). Trimming left V 2 bases short and J 6 bases short, with 19 bases between. Per the germline V gene, CDR1 is LNHDA and CDR2 is SQIVND (reference sequence). The CDR3 contains 16 residues.

The genes are TRBV6-1 and TRBJ2-3, with 8 bases lining up with TRBD2. Per the germline V gene, CDR1 is MNHNS and CDR2 is SASEGT. The length of the CDR3 is 15 residues. V was pared by 2 bases and J by 5 bases, with 6 bases of the junction left unmatched. The CDR3 DNA follows: TGTGCCAGCAGTGAAAAGGCGGGAGGCCAAGATACGCAGTATTTT. Its translation is CASSEKAGGQDTQYF.

A single count supports this clone. The chain recombines TRBV10-1 with TRBJ2-7, with D unclear. V was clipped by 8 bases and J by 6 bases, with 17 bases between them. The CDR3 spans 13 residues. Germline loops: CDR1 WNHNN, CDR2 SYGVQD (reference sequence). The CDR3 reads CASARTPRTEQYF. The CDR3, as DNA: TGCGCCAGCGCCCGTACTCCGCGAACCGAGCAGTACTTC.

The chain carries TRBV9 and TRBJ2-3; D gene uncertain. The V gene lost 2 bases and the J gene lost 5 bases, with 15 bases spanning the gap. There are 15 residues in the CDR3. The V gene's germline CDR1 is SGDLS and CDR2 YYNGEE. The DNA of the CDR3 is TGTGCCAGCAGCGTGGGATTCAACGGAAAAGATACGCAGTATTTT. Translated: CASSVGFNGKDTQYF.

At least ten counts were recorded for this clone. The gene calls are TRBV5-8 and TRBJ1-2; possible D gene TRBD1, 5 bases. Trimming pared 0 bases from V and 7 bases from J, leaving 22 bases between. The CDR3 covers 17 residues. The germline gives CDR1 SGHTS, CDR2 YDEGEE. CDR3: CASSLGWFWGDSAGYTF. The CDR3 nucleotides read TGTGCCAGCAGCTTGGGGTGGTTTTGGGGCGATTCGGCTGGCTACACCTTC. Complete variable domain (other parts from reference TRBV5-8 and TRBJ1-2): EAGVTQSPTHLIKTRGQQATLRCSPISGHTSVYWYQQALGLGLQFLLWYDEGEERNRGNFPPRFSGRQFPNYSSELNVNALELEDSALYLCASSLGWFWGDSAGYTFGSGTRLTVV.

This chain joins TRBV11-2 and TRBJ2-7; D not resolved. The ends were cut back, 5 bases at V and 7 bases at J, with 24 bases in the middle. The CDR3 consists of 16 residues. Germline CDR1 reads SGHAT; CDR2 reads FQNNGV. The CDR3 region has the DNA TGTGCCAGCAGCGAAATCCCCTCTGCGTCTGCGAAAGAGCAGTACTTC. It specifies CASSEIPSASAKEQYF.

The chain uses TRBV9 and TRBJ2-5; D is undetermined. Germline V gives CDR1 SGDLS, CDR2 YYNGEE. The length of the CDR3 is 15 residues. The germline V and J ends were trimmed by 0 bases and 2 bases, with 11 bases remaining between them. CDR3 nucleotides: TGTGCCAGCAGCGTAGGAGGCTTCCTTCAAGAGACCCAGTACTTC. Protein sequence: CASSVGGFLQETQYF.